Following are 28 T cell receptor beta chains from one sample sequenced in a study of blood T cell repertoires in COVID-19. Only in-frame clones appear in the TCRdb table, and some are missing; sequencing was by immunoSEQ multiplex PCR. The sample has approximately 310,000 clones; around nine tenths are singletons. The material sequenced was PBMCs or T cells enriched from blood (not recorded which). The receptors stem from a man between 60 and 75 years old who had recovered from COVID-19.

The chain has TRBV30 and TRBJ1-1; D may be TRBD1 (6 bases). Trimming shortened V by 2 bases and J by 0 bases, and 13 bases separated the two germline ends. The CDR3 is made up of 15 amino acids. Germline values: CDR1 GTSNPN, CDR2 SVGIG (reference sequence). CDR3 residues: CAWSYLQGLNTEAFF. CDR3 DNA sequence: TGTGCCTGGAGTTACTTACAGGGCCTGAACACTGAAGCTTTCTTT.

The CDR3: CASSAYRRYTEAFF. The CDR3 DNA follows: TGCGCCAGCAGTGCATACAGGCGATACACTGAAGCTTTCTTT. The V call is TRBV10-2, the J call TRBJ1-1; D perhaps matches TRBD1 (5 bases). Germline CDR1 and CDR2: WSHSY and SAAADI. The CDR3 is 14 residues long. V shed 4 bases and J shed 3 bases, with 12 bases lying between them.

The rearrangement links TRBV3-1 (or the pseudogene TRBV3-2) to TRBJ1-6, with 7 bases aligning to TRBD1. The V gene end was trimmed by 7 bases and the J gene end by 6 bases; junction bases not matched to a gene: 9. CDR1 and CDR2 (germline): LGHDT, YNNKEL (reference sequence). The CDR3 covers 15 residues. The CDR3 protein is CASNLRGQRNSPLHF. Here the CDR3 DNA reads TGTGCCAGCAACCTACGGGGACAGCGTAATTCACCCCTCCACTTT.

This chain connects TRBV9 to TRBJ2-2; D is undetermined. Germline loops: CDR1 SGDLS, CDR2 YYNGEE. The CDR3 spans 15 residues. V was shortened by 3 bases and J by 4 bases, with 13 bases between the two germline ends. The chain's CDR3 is CASSARRGTTGELFF. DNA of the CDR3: TGTGCCAGCAGCGCCCGTCGAGGAACCACCGGGGAGCTGTTTTTT.

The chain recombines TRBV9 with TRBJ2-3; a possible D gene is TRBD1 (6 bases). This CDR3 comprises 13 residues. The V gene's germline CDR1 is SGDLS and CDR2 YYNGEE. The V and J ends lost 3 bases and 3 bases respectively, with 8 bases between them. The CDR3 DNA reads TGTGCCAGCAGCGCCCAGGGGACAGATACGCAGTATTTT. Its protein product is CASSAQGTDTQYF. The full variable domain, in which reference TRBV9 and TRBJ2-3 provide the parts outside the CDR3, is DSGVTQTPKHLITATGQRVTLRCSPRSGDLSVYWYQQSLDQGLQFLIQYYNGEERAKGNILERFSAQQFPDLHSELNLSSLELGDSALYFCASSAQGTDTQYFGPGTRLTVL.

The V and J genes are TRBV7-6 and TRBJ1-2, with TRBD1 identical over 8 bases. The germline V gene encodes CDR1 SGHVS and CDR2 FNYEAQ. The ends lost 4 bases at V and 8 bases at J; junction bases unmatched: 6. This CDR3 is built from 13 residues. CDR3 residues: CASSSDRGYGYTF. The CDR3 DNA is TGTGCCAGCAGCTCAGACAGGGGCTACGGCTACACCTTC.

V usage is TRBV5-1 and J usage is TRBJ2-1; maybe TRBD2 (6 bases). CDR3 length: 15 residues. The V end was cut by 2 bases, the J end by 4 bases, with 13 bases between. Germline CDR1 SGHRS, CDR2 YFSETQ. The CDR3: CASSFDSGTYNEQFF. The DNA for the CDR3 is TGCGCCAGCAGCTTTGACTCGGGGACTTACAATGAGCAGTTCTTC.

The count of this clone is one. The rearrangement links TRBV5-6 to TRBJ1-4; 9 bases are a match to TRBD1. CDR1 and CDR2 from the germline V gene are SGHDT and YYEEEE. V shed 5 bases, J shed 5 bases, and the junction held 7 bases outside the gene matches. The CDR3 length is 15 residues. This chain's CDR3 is CASSTPGQGNEKLFF. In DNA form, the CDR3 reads TGTGCCAGCAGTACTCCGGGACAGGGAAATGAAAAACTGTTTTTT.

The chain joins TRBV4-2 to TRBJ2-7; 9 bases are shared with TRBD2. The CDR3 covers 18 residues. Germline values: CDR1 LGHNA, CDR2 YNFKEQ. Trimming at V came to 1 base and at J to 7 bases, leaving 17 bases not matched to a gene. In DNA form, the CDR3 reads TGTGCCAGCAGCCAAGGGCCGCGGGACCACCTGGCGGGGGGGGAGCAGTACTTC. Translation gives CASSQGPRDHLAGGEQYF.

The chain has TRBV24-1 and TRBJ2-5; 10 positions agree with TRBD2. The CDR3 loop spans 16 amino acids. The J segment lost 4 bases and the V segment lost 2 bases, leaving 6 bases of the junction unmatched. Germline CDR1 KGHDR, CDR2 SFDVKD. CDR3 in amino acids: CATSDYGLAGGETQYF. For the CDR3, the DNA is TGTGCCACCAGTGATTACGGGTTAGCGGGGGGAGAGACCCAGTACTTC.

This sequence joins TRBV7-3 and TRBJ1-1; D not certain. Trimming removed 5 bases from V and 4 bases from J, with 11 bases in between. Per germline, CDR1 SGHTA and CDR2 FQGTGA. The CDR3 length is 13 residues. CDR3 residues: CASSETAGTEAFF. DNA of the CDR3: TGTGCCAGCAGCGAGACGGCGGGCACTGAAGCTTTCTTT.

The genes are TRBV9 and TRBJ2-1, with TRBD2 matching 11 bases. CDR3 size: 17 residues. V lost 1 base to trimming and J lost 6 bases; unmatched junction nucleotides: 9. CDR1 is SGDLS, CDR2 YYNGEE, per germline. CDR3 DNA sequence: TGTGCCAGCAGCGTACCTGAACTAGCGGGAGTCTCCAATGAGCAGTTCTTC. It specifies CASSVPELAGVSNEQFF.

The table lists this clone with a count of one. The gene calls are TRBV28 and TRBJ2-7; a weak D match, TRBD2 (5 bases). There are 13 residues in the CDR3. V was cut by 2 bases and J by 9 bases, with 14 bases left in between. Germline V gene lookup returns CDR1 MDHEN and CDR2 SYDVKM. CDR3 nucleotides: TGTGCCAGCAGTTTAGGGCAGAATCGGGGGCAGTACTTC. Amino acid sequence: CASSLGQNRGQYF. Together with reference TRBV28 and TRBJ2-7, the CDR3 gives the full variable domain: DVKVTQSSRYLVKRTGEKVFLECVQDMDHENMFWYRQDPGLGLRLIYFSYDVKMKEKGDIPEGYSVSREKKERFSLILESASTNQTSMYLCASSLGQNRGQYFGPGTRLTVT.

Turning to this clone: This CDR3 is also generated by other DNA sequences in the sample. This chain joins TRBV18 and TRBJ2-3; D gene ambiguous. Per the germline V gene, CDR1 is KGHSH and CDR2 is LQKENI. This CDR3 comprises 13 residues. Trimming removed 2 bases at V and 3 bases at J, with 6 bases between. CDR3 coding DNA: TGTGCCAGCTCACCATCTAGAACAGATACGCAGTATTTT. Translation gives CASSPSRTDTQYF.

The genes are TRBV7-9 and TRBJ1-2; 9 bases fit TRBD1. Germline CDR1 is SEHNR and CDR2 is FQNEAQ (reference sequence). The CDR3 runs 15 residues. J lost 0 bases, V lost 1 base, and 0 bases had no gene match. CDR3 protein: CASSLGQGANYGYTF. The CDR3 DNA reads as TGTGCCAGCAGCTTAGGACAGGGGGCTAACTATGGCTACACCTTC.

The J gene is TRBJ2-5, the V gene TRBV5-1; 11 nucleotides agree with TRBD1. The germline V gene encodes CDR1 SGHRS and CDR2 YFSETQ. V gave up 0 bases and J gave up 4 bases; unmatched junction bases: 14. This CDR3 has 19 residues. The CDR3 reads CASSLVPFTGQGETETQYF. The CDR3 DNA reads TGCGCCAGCAGCTTGGTGCCGTTCACGGGACAGGGGGAAACAGAGACCCAGTACTTC. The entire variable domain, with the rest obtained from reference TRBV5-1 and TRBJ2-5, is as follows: KAGVTQTPRYLIKTRGQQVTLSCSPISGHRSVSWYQQTPGQGLQFLFEYFSETQRNKGNFPGRFSGRQFSNSRSEMNVSTLELGDSALYLCASSLVPFTGQGETETQYFGPGTRLLVL.

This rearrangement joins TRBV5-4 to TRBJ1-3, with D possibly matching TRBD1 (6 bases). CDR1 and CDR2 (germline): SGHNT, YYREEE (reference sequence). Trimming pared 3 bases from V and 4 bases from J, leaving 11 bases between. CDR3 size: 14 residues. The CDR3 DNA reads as TGTGCCAGCAGCTACAGGGCGATAGGAAACACCATATATTTT. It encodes CASSYRAIGNTIYF.

The CDR3 DNA reads TGCGCCAGCGGCGTGGGCGGAGACGCTGGTGAGCAGTTCTTC. This sequence encodes CASGVGGDAGEQFF. This chain uses TRBV5-1 with TRBJ2-1; no clear D gene. Deletions cut 7 bases from V and 9 bases from J, with 20 bases between. Germline V gene lookup returns CDR1 SGHRS and CDR2 YFSETQ. The CDR3 is 14 residues long.

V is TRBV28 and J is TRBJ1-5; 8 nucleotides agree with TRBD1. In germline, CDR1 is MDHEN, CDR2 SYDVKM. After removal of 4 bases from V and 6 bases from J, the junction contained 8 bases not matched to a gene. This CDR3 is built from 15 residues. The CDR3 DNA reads TGTGCCAGCAGTTACCTACAGGGGGTCCCTCAGCCCCAGCATTTT. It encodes CASSYLQGVPQPQHF.

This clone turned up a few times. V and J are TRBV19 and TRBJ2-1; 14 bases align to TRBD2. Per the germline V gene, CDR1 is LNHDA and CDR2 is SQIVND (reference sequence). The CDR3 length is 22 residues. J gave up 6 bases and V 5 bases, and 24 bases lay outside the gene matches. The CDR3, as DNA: TGTGCCAGTAGTCCGAGCCCCGGGACTAGCGGGAGATGGCTGTATTTAGTCAATGAGCAGTTCTTC. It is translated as CASSPSPGTSGRWLYLVNEQFF.

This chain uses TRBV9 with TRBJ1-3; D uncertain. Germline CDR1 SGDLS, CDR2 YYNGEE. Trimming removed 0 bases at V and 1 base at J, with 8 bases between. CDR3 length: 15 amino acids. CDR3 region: CASSVVGASGNTIYF. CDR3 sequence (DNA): TGTGCCAGCAGCGTAGTCGGAGCTTCTGGAAACACCATATATTTT.

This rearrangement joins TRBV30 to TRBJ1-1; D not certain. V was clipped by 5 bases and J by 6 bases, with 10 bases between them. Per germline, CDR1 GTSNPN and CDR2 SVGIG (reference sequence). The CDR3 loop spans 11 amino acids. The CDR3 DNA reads TGTGCCTGGGGTTGGAGGTCTGAAGCTTTCTTT. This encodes CAWGWRSEAFF.

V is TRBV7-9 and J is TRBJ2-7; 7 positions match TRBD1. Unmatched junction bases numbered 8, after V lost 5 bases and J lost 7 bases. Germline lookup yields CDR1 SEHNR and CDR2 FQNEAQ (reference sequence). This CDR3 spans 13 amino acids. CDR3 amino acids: CASSPTGDREQYF. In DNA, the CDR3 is TGTGCCAGCAGCCCTACAGGGGACCGGGAGCAGTACTTC.

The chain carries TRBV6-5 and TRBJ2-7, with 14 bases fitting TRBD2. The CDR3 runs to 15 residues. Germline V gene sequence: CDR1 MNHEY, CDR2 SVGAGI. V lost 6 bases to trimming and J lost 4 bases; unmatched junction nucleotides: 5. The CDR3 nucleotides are TGTGCCAGCAGAGGGGGACTAGCGGGGGAGTACGAGCAGTACTTC. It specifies CASRGGLAGEYEQYF.

The CDR3 protein is CASSVVGAGFEQYF. CDR3 DNA: TGTGCCAGCAGCGTAGTAGGGGCAGGGTTCGAGCAGTACTTC. This rearrangement joins TRBV9 to TRBJ2-7, with a weak D call TRBD1 (5 bases). The CDR3 loop spans 14 amino acids. The V gene lost 0 bases and the J gene lost 6 bases, with 13 bases spanning the gap. CDR1 is SGDLS and CDR2 is YYNGEE in the germline V gene.

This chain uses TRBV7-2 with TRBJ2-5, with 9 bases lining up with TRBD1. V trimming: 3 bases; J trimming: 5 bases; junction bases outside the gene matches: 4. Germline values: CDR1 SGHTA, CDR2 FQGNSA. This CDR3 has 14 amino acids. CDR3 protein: CASSLPTGGETQYF. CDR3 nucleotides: TGTGCCAGCAGCTTGCCGACAGGGGGGGAGACCCAGTACTTC. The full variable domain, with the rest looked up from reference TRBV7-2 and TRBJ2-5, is GAGVSQSPSNKVTEKGKDVELRCDPISGHTALYWYRQSLGQGLEFLIYFQGNSAPDKSGLPSDRFSAERTGGSVSTLTIQRTQQEDSAVYLCASSLPTGGETQYFGPGTRLLVL.

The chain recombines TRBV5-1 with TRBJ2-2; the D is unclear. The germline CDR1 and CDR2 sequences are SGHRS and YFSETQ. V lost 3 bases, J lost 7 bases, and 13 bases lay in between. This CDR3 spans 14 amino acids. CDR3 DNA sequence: TGCGCCAGCAGCTCAACAGTTACCAGCGGGGAGCTGTTTTTT. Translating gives CASSSTVTSGELFF.

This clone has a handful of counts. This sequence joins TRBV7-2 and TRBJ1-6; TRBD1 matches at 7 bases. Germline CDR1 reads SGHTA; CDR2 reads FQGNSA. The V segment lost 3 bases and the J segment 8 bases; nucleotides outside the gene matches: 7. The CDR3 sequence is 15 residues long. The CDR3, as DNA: TGTGCCAGCAGCTTTAGGGACAGTCTTTATTCACCCCTCCACTTT. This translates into CASSFRDSLYSPLHF.